Below are 5 T cell receptor beta chains sequenced from a single sample in a study of blood T cell repertoires in COVID-19. The assay was immunoSEQ multiplex PCR, and TCRdb's table has in-frame clones only and misses some. The sample shows about 68,000 clones, roughly nine tenths of them seen only once. The source material was peripheral blood. The receptors derive from a man aged 45-65 years with COVID-19, enrolled during active disease.

The V gene is TRBV6-1, the J gene TRBJ2-1, with D perhaps TRBD1 (6 bases). The germline V and J ends were trimmed by 3 bases and 4 bases, with 7 bases remaining between them. The CDR3 extends over 13 amino acids. Germline-derived CDR1 and CDR2 are MNHNS and SASEGT. CDR3 region: CASSDQGYNEQFF. CDR3 bases: TGTGCCAGCAGTGACCAGGGGTACAATGAGCAGTTCTTC.

This sequence joins TRBV5-5 and TRBJ2-7; 10 bases map to TRBD1. V shed 3 bases, J shed 7 bases, and the junction held 13 bases outside the gene matches. Germline CDR1 reads SGHKS; CDR2 reads YYEKEE (reference sequence). This CDR3 is built from 16 residues. CDR3 sequence (DNA): TGTGCCAGCAGCTCCCTCACGGGACAGGGGCCGCCAGAGCAGTACTTC. This gives the protein CASSSLTGQGPPEQYF.

J is TRBJ2-7 and V is TRBV7-2; perhaps TRBD1 as D (7 bases). The germline V gene encodes CDR1 SGHTA and CDR2 FQGNSA. V dropped 6 bases and J dropped 1 base, with 13 bases sitting between them. There are 14 residues in the CDR3. Written as DNA, the CDR3 is TGTGCCAGCAGAATACAGGGGAGGTCCTACGAGCAGTACGTC. Translating gives CASRIQGRSYEQYV.

The count of this clone is one. The chain employs TRBV9 and TRBJ1-3; 9 bases line up with TRBD1. Germline V CDR1 and CDR2: SGDLS, YYNGEE. There are 15 residues in the CDR3. Trimming at V came to 7 bases and at J to 0 bases, leaving 5 bases not matched to a gene. The CDR3 sequence is CASGGTGLSGNTIYF. As DNA, the CDR3 is TGTGCCAGCGGGGGGACAGGGCTCTCTGGAAACACCATATATTTT.

The chain employs TRBV21-1 and TRBJ2-4; TRBD1 reflects the table's D call only, with no check against the DNA. TRBV21-1 is a listed pseudogene. This CDR3 is built from 17 residues. CDR3 sequence (DNA): TGTGCCAGCAGCAAAGACAATCAGGGGACAGCCAAAAACATTCAGTACTTC. Translation: CASSKDNQGTAKNIQYF.